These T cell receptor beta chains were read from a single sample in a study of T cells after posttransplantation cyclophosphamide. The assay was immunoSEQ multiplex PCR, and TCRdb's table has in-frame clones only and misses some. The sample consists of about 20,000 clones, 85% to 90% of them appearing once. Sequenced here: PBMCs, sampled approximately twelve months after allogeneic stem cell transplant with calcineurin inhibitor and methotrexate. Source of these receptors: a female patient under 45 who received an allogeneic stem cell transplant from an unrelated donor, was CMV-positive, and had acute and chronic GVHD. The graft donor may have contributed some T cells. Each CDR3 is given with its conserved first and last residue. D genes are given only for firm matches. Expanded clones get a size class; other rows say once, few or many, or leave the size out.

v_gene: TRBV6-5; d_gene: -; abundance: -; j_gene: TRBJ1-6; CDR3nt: TGTGCCAGCAGTTACTCAGGAGGGTATAATTCACCCCTCCACTTT; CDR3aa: CASSYSGGYNSPLHF
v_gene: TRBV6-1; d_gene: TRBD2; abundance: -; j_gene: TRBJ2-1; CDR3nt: TGTGCCAGCAGGGAGCGGGAGGGCCTTGGCAATGAGCAGTTCTTC; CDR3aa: CASREREGLGNEQFF
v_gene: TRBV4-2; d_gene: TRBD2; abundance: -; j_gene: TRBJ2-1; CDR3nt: TGTGCCAGCAGCCCGGGGGGCTACAATGAGCAGTTCTTC; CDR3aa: CASSPGGYNEQFF
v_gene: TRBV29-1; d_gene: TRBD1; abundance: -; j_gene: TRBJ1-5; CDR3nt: TGCAGCGCTAAGACAGGGGGTAATCAGCCCCAGCATTTT; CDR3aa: CSAKTGGNQPQHF
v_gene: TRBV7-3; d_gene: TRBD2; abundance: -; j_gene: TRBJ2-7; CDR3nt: TGTGCCAGCAGCCTGGCTGGGGGTAGCGGGATTCACTCCTACGAGCAGTACTTC; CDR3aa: CASSLAGGSGIHSYEQYF
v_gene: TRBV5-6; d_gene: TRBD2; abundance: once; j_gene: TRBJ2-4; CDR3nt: TGTGCCAGCAGCTTGAGGCTAGCGGGTTTACTGGGAACCAAAAACATTCAGTACTTC; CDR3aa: CASSLRLAGLLGTKNIQYF
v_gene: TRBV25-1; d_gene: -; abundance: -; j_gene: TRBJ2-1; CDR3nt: TGTGCCAGCAGTGCTTACCGGGACACGGGATACAATGAGCAGTTCTTC; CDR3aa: CASSAYRDTGYNEQFF
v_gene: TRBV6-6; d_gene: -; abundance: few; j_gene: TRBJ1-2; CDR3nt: TGTGCCAGCACCCCCTGGGGCGAATGGCTAGACTATGGCTACACCTTC; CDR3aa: CASTPWGEWLDYGYTF
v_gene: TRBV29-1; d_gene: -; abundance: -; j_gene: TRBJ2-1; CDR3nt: TGCAGCATGGTGGCAGGGGTGAATGAGCAGTTCTTC; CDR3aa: CSMVAGVNEQFF
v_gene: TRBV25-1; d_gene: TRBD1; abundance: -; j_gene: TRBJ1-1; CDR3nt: TGTGCCAGCAGTGCAGACAGGGGGACGAACACTGAAGCTTTCTTT; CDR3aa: CASSADRGTNTEAFF
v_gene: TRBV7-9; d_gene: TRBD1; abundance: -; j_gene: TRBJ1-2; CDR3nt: TGTGCCAGCATCGGGACAGGGCTTGGCTACACCTTC; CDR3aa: CASIGTGLGYTF
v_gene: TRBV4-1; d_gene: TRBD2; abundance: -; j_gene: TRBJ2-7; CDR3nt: TGCGCCAGCAGCCAAGCCGGGACTAGCGGTTACGAGCAGTACTTC; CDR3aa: CASSQAGTSGYEQYF
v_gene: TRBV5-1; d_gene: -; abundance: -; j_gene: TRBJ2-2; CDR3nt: TGCGCCAGCAGCTTGGGGGGGGTGAACACCGGGGAGCTGTTTTTT; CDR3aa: CASSLGGVNTGELFF
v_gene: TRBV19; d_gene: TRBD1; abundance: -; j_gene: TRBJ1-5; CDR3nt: TGTGCCAGTACTTCGAACTGGAGGGGGCCGAGAGTAAATCAGCCCCAGCATTTT; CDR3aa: CASTSNWRGPRVNQPQHF
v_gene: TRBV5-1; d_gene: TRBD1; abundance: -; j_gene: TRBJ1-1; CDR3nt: TGCGCCAGCAGCTTGTCCGTCTGGGGACAGGGGGCTACTGAAGCTTTCTTT; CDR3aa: CASSLSVWGQGATEAFF
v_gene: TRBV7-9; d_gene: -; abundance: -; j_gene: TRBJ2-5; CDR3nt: TGTGCCAGCAGCTTAGTAGCGACCCAAGAGACCCAGTACTTC; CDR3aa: CASSLVATQETQYF
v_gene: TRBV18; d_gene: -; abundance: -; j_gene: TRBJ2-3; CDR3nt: TGTGCCAGCTCACCACCGTCAATAGATACGCAGTATTTT; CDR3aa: CASSPPSIDTQYF
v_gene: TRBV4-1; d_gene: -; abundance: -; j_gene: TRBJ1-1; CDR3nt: TGCGCCAGCAGCCAACTAGACAGTTCCTCGAGGGAAGCTTTCTTT; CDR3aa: CASSQLDSSSREAFF
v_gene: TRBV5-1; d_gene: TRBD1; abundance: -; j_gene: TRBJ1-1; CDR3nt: TGCGCCAGCAGCCCCGGACAGGGTGAAGCTTTCTTT; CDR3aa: CASSPGQGEAFF
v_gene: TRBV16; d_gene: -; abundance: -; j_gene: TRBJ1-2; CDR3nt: TGTGCCAGCAGCCAATTCGGGGGCTACACCTTC; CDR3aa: CASSQFGGYTF
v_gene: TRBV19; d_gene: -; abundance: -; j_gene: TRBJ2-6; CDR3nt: TGTGCCAGTAGTCTCGAGTCTGGGGCCAACGTCCTGACTTTC; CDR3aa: CASSLESGANVLTF
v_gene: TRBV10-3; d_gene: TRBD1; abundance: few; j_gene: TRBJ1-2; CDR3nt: TGTGCCATCAGTGAGTCTCCGGGACAGCGAAATGGCTACACCTTC; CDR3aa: CAISESPGQRNGYTF
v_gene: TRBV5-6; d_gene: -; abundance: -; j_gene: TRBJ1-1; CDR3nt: TGTGCCAGCAGCTACAGGCAGGAAGCTTTCTTT; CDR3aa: CASSYRQEAFF
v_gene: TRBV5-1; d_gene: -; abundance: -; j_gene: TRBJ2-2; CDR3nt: TGCGCCAGCAGTCTAGATTTCAGGGGAAACACCGGGGAGCTGTTTTTT; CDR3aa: CASSLDFRGNTGELFF
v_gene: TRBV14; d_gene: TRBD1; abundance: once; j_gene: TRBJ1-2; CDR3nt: TGTGCCAGCAGCAGAGACAGGGTTGGTGGCTACACCTTC; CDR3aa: CASSRDRVGGYTF
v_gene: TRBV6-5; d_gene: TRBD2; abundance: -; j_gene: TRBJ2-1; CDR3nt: TGTGCCAGCAGCCCTAGCGGGAGCGGTTGGGATGAGCAGTTCTTC; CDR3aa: CASSPSGSGWDEQFF
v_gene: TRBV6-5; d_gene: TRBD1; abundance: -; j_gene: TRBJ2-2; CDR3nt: TGTGCCAGCAGTCGCCTCCGGGACAGGGCAAAGCTGTTTTTT; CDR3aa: CASSRLRDRAKLFF
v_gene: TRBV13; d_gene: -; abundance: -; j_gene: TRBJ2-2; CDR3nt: TGTGCCAGCAGCTTGACTACCACCGGGGAGCTGTTTTTT; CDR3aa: CASSLTTTGELFF
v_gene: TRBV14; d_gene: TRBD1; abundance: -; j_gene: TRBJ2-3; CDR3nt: TGTGCCAGCAGCGTGTCAGGGGGAGATACGCAGTATTTT; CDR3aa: CASSVSGGDTQYF
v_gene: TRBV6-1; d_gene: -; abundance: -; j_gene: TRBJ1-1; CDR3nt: TGTGCCAGCAGTCCACAGTACACTGAAGCTTTCTTT; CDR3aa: CASSPQYTEAFF
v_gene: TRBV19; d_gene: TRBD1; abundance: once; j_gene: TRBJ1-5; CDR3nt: TGTGCCAGTAGTACTAGGGGGCTCGGCAATCAGCCCCAGCATTTT; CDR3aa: CASSTRGLGNQPQHF
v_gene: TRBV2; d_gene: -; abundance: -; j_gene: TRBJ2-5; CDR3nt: TGTGCCAGCAGAGTAGCAAGCGGCCAAGAGACCCAGTACTTC; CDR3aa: CASRVASGQETQYF
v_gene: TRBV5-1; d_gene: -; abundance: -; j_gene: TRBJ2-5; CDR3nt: TGCGCCAGCAGCTGGGGAACGGCGGGCCCTCAAGAGACCCAGTACTTC; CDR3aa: CASSWGTAGPQETQYF
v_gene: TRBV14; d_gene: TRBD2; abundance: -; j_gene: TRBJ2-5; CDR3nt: TGTGCCAGCAGCCAGAGCGGGAGTCGAAAGACCCAGTACTTC; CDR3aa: CASSQSGSRKTQYF
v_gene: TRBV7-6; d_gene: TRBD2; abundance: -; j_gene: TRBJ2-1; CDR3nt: TGTGCCAGCAGCAAAAATAGCGGGAGGGCGGCCAATGAGCAGTTCTTC; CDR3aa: CASSKNSGRAANEQFF
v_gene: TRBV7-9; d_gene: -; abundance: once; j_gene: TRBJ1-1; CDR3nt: TGTGCCAGCAGCTTTGGGCAGAAGAACACTGAAGCTTTCTTT; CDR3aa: CASSFGQKNTEAFF
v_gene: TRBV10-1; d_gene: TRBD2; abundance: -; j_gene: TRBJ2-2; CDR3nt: TGCGCCACCGCGATGGCGGGAGGGAACACCGGGGAGCTGTTTTTT; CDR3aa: CATAMAGGNTGELFF
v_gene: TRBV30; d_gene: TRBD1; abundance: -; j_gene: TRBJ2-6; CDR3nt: TGTGCCTGGAGCGGGACAGGGGGGAGCTCTGGGGCCAACGTCCTGACTTTC; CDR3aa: CAWSGTGGSSGANVLTF
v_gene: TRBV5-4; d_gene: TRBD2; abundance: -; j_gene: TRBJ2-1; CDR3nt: TGTGCCAGCAGACCTCGGGGGGGACTAGCGTCCAATGAGCAGTTCTTC; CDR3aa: CASRPRGGLASNEQFF
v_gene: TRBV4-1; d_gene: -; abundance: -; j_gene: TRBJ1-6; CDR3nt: TGCGCCAGCAGCCAGTCGGCGGGGGGCTCCTATAATTCACCCCTCCACTTT; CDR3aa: CASSQSAGGSYNSPLHF
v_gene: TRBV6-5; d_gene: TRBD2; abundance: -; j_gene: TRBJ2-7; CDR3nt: TGTGCCAGCAGTTACTCGCGCACGGGAGGGCCTGGGGAGCAGTACTTC; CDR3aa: CASSYSRTGGPGEQYF
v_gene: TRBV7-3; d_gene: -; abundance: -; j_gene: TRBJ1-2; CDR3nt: TGTGCCAGCAGTTCAGCGGCTGGGTATGGCTACACCTTC; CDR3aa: CASSSAAGYGYTF
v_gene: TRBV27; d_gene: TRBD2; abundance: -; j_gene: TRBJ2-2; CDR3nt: TGTGCCAGCAGTTTACTAGCGGAAAACACCGGGGAGCTGTTTTTT; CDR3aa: CASSLLAENTGELFF
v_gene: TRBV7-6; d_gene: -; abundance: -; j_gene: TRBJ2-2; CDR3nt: TGTGCCAGCAGCTTAAGACTGGTCGGAACCGGGGAGCTGTTTTTT; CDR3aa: CASSLRLVGTGELFF
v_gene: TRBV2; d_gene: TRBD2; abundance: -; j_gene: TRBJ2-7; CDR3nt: TGTGCCAGCAGTGAAAGGGCTAGCGGTGAGCAGTACTTC; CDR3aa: CASSERASGEQYF
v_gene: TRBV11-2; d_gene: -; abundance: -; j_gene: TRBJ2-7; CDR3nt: TGTGCCAGCAGCTTACAGACCTACGAGCAGTACTTC; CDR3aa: CASSLQTYEQYF
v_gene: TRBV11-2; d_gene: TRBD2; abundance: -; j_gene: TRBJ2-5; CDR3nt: TGTGCCAGCGGGACGGGAGGCCGAGAGACCCAGTACTTC; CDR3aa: CASGTGGRETQYF
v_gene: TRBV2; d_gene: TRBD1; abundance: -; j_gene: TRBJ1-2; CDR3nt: TGTGCCAGCAGTGTCCAGGGGGCGGTTGACTATGGCTACACCTTC; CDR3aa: CASSVQGAVDYGYTF